This T cell receptor beta chain was identified during a study of T cells expressing NK-cell markers. On the study more broadly: Sorted CD3+CD56+NKG2C+, CD3+CD56+NKG2C- and CD3+CD56-NKG2C+ T cells provided the TCR beta repertoires. Most of the eight sequenced donors were classified as HCMV-seropositive, and one was classified as seronegative.

As for this clonotype: Its specificity is not known.

Germline V gene data show CDR1 as MRHNA and CDR2 as SNTAGT. The CDR3 covers 15 residues. General study results and limits: The leading position in the CD3+CD56-NKG2C+ fraction of four donors also went to these clonotypes.

TCR beta cDNA was generated via 5'RACE template switching incorporating UMIs. Reprocessing the 5' RACE reads, TCRdb reports a single entry for every CDR3 protein and omits DNA. The repertoire table contains approximately 550,000 distinct CDR3 sequences. The receptor comes from a man aged 18-30 years in good health. The chain is built from TRBV6-4 and TRBJ2-3; TCRdb lists TRBD2, though no DNA is available to test this call. Specimen: blood T cells: a sorted CD56 or NKG2C T cell subset, CD4+ or CD8+ T cells, or bulk PBMC T cells (not recorded which). The CDR3 region is CASSEDSGSTDTQYF.